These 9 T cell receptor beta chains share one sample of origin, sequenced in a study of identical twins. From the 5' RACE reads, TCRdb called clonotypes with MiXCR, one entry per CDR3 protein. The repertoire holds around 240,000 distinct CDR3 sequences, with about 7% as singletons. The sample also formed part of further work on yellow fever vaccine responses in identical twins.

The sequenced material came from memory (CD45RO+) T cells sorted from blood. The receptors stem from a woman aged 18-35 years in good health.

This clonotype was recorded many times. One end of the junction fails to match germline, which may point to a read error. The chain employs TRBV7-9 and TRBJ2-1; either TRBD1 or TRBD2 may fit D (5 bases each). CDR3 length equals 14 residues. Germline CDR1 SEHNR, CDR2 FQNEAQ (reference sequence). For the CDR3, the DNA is TGTGCCAGCAGTTTAGGGACCCAAAACAATGAGCAGTTCTTC. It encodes CASSLGTQNNEQFF.

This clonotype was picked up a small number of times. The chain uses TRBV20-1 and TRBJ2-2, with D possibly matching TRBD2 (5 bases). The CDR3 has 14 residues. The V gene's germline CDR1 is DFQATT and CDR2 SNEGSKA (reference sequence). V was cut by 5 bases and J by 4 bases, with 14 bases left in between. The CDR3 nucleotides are TGCAGTGCTCCCCGCCGGGATGGCACCGGGGAGCTGTTTTTT. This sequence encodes CSAPRRDGTGELFF.

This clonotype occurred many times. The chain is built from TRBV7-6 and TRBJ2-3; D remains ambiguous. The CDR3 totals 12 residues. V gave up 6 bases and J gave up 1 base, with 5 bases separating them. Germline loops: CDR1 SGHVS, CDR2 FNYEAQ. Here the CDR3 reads CASSSGTDTQYF. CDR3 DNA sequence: TGTGCCAGCAGTTCAGGCACAGATACGCAGTATTTT. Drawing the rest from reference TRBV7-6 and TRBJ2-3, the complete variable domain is GAGVSQSPRYKVTKRGQDVALRCDPISGHVSLYWYRQALGQGPEFLTYFNYEAQQDKSGLPNDRFSAERPEGSISTLTIQRTEQRDSAMYRCASSSGTDTQYFGPGTRLTVL.

The DNA for the CDR3 is TGCAGTGCTAGAGATCCCGGATCTAGCACAGATACGCAGTATTTT. Translation gives CSARDPGSSTDTQYF. V is TRBV20-1 and J is TRBJ2-3; no firm D call. The CDR3 extends over 15 amino acids. Trimming took off 0 bases at V and 0 bases at J, with 10 bases between the two ends. Germline CDR1 DFQATT, CDR2 SNEGSKA (reference sequence).

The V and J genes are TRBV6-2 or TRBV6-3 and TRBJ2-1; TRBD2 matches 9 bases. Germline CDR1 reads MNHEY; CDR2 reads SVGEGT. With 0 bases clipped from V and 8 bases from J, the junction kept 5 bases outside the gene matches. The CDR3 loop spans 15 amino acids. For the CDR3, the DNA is TGTGCCAGCAGTTACTCTGGCGGGGGGGCCGATGAGCAGTTCTTC. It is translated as CASSYSGGGADEQFF.

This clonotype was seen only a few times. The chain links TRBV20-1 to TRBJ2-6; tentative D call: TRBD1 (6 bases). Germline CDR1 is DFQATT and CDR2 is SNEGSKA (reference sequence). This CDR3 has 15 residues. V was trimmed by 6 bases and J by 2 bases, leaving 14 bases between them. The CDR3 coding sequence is TGCAGTGCCCCCTCAGGGGTAGCTGGGGCCAACGTCCTGACTTTC. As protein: CSAPSGVAGANVLTF.

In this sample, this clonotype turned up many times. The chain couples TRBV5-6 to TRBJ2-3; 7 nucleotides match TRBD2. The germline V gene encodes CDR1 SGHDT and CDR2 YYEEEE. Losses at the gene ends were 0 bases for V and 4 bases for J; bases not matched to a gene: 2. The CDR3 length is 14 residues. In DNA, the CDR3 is TGTGCCAGCAGCTTGGCTACTAGCGCAGATACGCAGTATTTT. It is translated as CASSLATSADTQYF.

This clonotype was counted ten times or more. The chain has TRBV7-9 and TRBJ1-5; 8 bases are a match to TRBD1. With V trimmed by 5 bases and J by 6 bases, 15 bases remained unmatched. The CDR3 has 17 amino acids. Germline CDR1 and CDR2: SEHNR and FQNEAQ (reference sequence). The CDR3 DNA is TGTGCCAGCAGCCATAGCCTTGACAGGGGAGATGGTCAGCCCCAGCATTTT. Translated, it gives CASSHSLDRGDGQPQHF.

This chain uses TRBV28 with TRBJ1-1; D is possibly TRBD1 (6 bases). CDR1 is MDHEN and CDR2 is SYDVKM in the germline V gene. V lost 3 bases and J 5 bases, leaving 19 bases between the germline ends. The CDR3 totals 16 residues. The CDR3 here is CASSFRVGRGVTEAFF. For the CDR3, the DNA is TGTGCCAGCAGTTTCAGAGTGGGGAGGGGGGTGACTGAAGCTTTCTTT.